This TCR beta chain was obtained from a study of blood T cells in healthy people across ages. A second PCR, run for roughly 7 to 11 cycles, used a sample-barcoded 5' primer plus a J-beta primer mix. TCRdb ran MiXCR on the 5' RACE reads and lists one entry per CDR3 protein. Of fewer than 800,000 distinct CDR3 sequences listed, around a quarter are singletons. The germline V and J ends were trimmed by 3 bases and 2 bases, with 9 bases remaining between them. The V gene's germline CDR1 is SGHRS and CDR2 YFSETQ. The length of the CDR3 is 14 residues. This clonotype is a singleton in its sample. The sample was also reused in another study, on T cells of mothers and their children.

Input material: blood. The sequence was obtained from a boy aged 5-17 years in good health. The chain carries TRBV5-1 and TRBJ1-3; possibly TRBD1 for D (5 bases). CDR3 bases: TGCGCCAGCAGCTCGGAAGGGGCTGGAAACACCATATATTTT. Its translation: CASSSEGAGNTIYF.